This T cell receptor beta chain was profiled in a study of blood T cell repertoires in COVID-19. The assay was immunoSEQ multiplex PCR, and TCRdb's table has in-frame clones only and misses some. The sample includes under 450,000 clones, about 87% of them seen just once. What was sequenced was peripheral blood. The source is a woman between 45 and 60 years old with COVID-19, enrolled during active disease.

The CDR3 loop is CASSKKTGDYGYTF. Written as DNA, the CDR3 is TGTGCCAGCAGCAAAAAAACAGGGGACTATGGCTACACCTTC. This chain uses TRBV5-4 with TRBJ1-2; TRBD1 matches at 7 bases. This CDR3 contains 14 residues. Germline CDR1 SGHNT, CDR2 YYREEE (reference sequence). The ends lost 4 bases at V and 3 bases at J; junction bases unmatched: 6.